This T cell receptor beta chain comes out of a study of CXCR3-negative and CXCR3-positive naive CD8 T cells. In the case of this clonotype: The antigen is unknown.

The CDR3 extends over 14 amino acids. Germline CDR1 SGHDN, CDR2 FVKESK. 5' RACE with UMI labels generated the TRB cDNA libraries. TCRdb re-called the 5' RACE reads and catalogs CDR3 proteins one per entry, DNA excluded. Its listing shows about 89,000 distinct CDR3 sequences. Broader study findings: CXCR3-negative naive cells had less hydrophobic TRB CDR3s than did CXCR3-positive naive cells.

The J gene is TRBJ1-1, the V gene TRBV14; as DNA is missing, the TRBD1 call by TCRdb cannot be tested. The receptor comes from a human donor in good health. Some clones in this sample may be carry-over from other donors' samples. Sequenced sample: naive CXCR3+ CD8+ T cells from blood. Documented subset: CD45RO-CCR7+CD27+CD95- naive CD8+ T cells expressing CXCR3 (TNR3+). CDR3 sequence: CASSQLGEGTEAFF.